This T cell receptor (beta chain) was obtained from a study of blood T cell repertoires in COVID-19. Study details: Italy, Spain and the United States were the sources of the convalescent and acute COVID-19 samples. Sources were T cells, B-cell-depleted T cells, or PBMCs; the material itself was cDNA or gDNA.

As originally analysed: Reference gene primer amplification yielded estimated nucleated cell counts. Libraries were prepared by immunoSEQ multiplex PCR; TCRdb keeps only in-frame clonotypes and omits some of them. From that table come the V and J calls and clone size; the DNA was used to work out D and trimming. There are approximately 190,000 clones in the sample; roughly 80% occur only once, and about 6% lies in the top ten. The CDR3 spans 16 residues. From germline, CDR1 is KGHSH and CDR2 LQKENI. Trimming took 0 bases from V and 6 from J, leaving 15 bases between them. This clone came up a few times.

The genes are TRBV18 and TRBJ2-1; D is undetermined. The sequence derives from a woman aged 40 to 50 with acute or convalescent COVID-19. The sequencing input was peripheral blood. The CDR3 sequence is CASSPPSSRPLNEQFF. The CDR3 DNA sequence: TGTGCCAGCTCACCACCTAGCTCCCGGCCCCTCAATGAGCAGTTCTTC.